This is a list of T cell receptor beta chains from one sample in a study of blood T cells in healthy people across ages. TCRdb redid the calling of the 5' RACE reads with MiXCR, one entry per CDR3 protein. The table includes more than 800,000 distinct CDR3 sequences, about 28% detected once. The sequencing input was blood. The receptor source for this set is a woman of 80 years or more in good health. Each CDR3 is given with its conserved first and last residue. Fields, in order: V gene, CDR3 protein.

V: TRBV11-2
CDR3: CASSLDTGSGQPQHF

V: TRBV29-1
CDR3: CSAEVPGAQYF

V: TRBV7-2
CDR3: CASSLAMGAVYEQYF

V: TRBV18
CDR3: CASSPTPSNQPQHF

V: TRBV20-1
CDR3: CSGTPNTEAFF

V: TRBV7-2
CDR3: CASSLVTGRQFF

V: TRBV5-1
CDR3: CASSLVAVTNYGYTF

V: TRBV27
CDR3: CASKRVPNSYNSPLHF

V: TRBV6-2/TRBV6-3
CDR3: CASSSPSGQGWSGELFF

V: TRBV7-2
CDR3: CASSLSGAAQFF

V: TRBV6-1
CDR3: CASRGQGGRINTGELFF